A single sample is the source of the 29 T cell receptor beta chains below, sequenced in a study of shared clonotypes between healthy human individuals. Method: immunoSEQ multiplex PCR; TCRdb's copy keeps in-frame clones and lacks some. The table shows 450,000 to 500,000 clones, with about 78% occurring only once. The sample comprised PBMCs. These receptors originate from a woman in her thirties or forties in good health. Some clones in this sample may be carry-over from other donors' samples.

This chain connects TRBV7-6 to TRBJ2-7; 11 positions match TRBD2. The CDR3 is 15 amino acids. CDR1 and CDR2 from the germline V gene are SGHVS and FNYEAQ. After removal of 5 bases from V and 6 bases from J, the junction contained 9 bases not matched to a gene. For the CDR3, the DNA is TGTGCCAGCAGCCTTCAACTAGCGGGAGCCTTCGAGCAGTACTTC. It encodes CASSLQLAGAFEQYF.

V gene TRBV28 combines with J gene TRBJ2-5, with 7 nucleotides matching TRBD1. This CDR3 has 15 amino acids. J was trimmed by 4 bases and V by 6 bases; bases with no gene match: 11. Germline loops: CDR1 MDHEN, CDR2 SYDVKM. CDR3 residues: CASSTTGTVGETQYF. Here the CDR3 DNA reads TGTGCCAGCAGCACCACCGGGACAGTTGGAGAGACCCAGTACTTC.

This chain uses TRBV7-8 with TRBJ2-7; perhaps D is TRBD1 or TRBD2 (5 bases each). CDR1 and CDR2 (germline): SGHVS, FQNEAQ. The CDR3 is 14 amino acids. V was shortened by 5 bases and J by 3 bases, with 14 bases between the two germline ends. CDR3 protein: CASSSSGALYEQYF. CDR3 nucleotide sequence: TGTGCCAGCAGCAGTTCCGGGGCCCTCTACGAGCAGTACTTC.

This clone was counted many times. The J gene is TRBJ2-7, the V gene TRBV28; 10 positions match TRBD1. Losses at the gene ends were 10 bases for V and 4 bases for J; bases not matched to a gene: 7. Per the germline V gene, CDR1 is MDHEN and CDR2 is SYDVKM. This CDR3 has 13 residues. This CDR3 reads CATSTGGLYEQYF. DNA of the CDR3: TGTGCCACCTCGACAGGGGGCTTGTACGAGCAGTACTTC.

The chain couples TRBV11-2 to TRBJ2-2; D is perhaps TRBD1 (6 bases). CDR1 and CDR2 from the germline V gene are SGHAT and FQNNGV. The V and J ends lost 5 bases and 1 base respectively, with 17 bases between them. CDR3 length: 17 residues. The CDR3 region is CASSPMGASRNTGELFF. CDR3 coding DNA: TGTGCCAGCAGCCCAATGGGGGCTAGCAGGAACACCGGGGAGCTGTTTTTT.

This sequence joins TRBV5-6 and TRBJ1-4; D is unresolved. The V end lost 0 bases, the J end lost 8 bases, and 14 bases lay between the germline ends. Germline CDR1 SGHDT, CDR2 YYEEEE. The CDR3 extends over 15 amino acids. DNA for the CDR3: TGTGCCAGCAGCTTGGTGGCACTAGAGAGGGAAAAACTGTTTTTT. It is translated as CASSLVALEREKLFF.

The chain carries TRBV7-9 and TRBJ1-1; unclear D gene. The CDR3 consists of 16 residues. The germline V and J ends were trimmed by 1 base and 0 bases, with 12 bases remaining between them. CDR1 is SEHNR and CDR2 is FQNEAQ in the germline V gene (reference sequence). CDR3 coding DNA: TGTGCCAGCAGCTTAGTGTTCAGCACCATGAACACTGAAGCTTTCTTT. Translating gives CASSLVFSTMNTEAFF.

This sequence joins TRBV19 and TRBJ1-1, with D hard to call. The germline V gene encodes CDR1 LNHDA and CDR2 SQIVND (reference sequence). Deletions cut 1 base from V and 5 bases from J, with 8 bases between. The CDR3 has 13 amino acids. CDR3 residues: CASSIARETEAFF. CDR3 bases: TGTGCCAGTAGTATAGCTCGAGAAACTGAAGCTTTCTTT. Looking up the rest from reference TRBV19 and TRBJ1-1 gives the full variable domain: DGGITQSPKYLFRKEGQNVTLSCEQNLNHDAMYWYRQDPGQGLRLIYYSQIVNDFQKGDIAEGYSVSREKKESFPLTVTSAQKNPTAFYLCASSIARETEAFFGQGTRLTVV.

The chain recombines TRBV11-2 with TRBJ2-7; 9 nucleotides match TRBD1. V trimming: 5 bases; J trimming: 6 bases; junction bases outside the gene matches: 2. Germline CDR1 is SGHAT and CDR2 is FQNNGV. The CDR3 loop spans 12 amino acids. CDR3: CASSADRGEQYF. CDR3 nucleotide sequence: TGTGCCAGCAGCGCGGACAGGGGCGAGCAGTACTTC. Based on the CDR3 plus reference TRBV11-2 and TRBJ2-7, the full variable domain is EAGVAQSPRYKIIEKRQSVAFWCNPISGHATLYWYQQILGQGPKLLIQFQNNGVVDDSQLPKDRFSAERLKGVDSTLKIQPAKLEDSAVYLCASSADRGEQYFGPGTRLTVT.

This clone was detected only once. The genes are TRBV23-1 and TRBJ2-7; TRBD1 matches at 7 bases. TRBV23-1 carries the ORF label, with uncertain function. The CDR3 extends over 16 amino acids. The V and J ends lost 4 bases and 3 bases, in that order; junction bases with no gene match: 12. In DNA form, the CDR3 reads TGCGCCAGCAGTCCAGCCTCCCGGGACAGTGTCTACGAGCAGTACTTC. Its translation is CASSPASRDSVYEQYF.

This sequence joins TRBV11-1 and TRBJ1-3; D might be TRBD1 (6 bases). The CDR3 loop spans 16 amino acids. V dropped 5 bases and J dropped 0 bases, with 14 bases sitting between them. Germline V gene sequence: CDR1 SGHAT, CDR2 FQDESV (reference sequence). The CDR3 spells CASSKQGGNSGNTIYF. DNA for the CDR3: TGTGCCAGCAGCAAACAGGGTGGCAACTCTGGAAACACCATATATTTT.

The CDR3 reads CASSSQRIWGYEQYF. Here the CDR3 DNA reads TGTGCCAGCAGCTCCCAGCGAATCTGGGGATACGAGCAGTACTTC. The chain employs TRBV11-1 and TRBJ2-7; D call uncertain. Germline V gene lookup returns CDR1 SGHAT and CDR2 FQDESV (reference sequence). The V and J ends lost 4 bases and 4 bases respectively, with 17 bases between them. The CDR3 loop spans 15 amino acids.

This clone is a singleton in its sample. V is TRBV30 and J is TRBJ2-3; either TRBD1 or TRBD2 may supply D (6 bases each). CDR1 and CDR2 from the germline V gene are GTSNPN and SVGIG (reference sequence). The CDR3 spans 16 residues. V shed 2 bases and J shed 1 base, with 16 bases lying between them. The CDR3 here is CAWSLGGLQRTDTQYF. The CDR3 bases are TGTGCCTGGAGTCTAGGGGGACTGCAGCGCACAGATACGCAGTATTTT.

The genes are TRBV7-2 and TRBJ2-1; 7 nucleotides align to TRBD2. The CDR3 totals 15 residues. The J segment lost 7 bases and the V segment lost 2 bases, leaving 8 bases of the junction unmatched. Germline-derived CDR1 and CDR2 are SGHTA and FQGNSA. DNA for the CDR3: TGTGCCAGCAGCTTACGAGCGGGACTAAGGAATGAGCAGTTCTTC. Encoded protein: CASSLRAGLRNEQFF.

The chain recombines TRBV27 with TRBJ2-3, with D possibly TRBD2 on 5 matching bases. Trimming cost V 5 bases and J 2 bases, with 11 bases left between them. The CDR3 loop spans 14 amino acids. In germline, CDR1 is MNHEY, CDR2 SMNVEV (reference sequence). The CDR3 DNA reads TGTGCCAGCAGTCCTCTAGCTTACACAGATACGCAGTATTTT. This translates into CASSPLAYTDTQYF.

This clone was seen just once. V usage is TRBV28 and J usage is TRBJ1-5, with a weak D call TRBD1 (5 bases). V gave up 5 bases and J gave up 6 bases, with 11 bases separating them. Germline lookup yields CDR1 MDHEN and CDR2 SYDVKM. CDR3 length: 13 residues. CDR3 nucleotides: TGTGCCAGCAGTACGATGAGGGGTCAGCCCCAGCATTTT. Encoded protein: CASSTMRGQPQHF.

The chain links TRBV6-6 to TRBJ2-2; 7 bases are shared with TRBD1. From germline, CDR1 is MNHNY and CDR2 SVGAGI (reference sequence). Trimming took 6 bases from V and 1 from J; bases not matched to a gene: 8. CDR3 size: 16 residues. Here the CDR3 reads CASRRSGTVNTGELFF. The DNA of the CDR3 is TGTGCCAGCAGACGATCCGGGACAGTGAACACCGGGGAGCTGTTTTTT.

The chain's CDR3 is CASSNQQGSGYTF. The CDR3 DNA sequence: TGTGCCAGCAGTAACCAACAGGGAAGTGGCTACACCTTC. The V and J genes are TRBV6-4 and TRBJ1-2; tentative D call: TRBD1 (6 bases). Trimming cost V 5 bases and J 7 bases, with 14 bases left between them. This CDR3 has 13 amino acids. Germline V gene sequence: CDR1 MRHNA, CDR2 SNTAGT.

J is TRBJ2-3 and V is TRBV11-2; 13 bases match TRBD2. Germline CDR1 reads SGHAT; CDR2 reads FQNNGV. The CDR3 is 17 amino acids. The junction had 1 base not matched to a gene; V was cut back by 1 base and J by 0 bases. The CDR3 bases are TGTGCCAGCAGCTTAGGGACTAGCGGGAGCAGCACAGATACGCAGTATTTT. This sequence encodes CASSLGTSGSSTDTQYF.

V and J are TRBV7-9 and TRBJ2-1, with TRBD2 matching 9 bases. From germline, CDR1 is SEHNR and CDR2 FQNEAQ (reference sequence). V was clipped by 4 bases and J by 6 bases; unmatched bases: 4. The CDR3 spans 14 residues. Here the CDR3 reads CASSSGLALNEQFF. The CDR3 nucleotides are TGTGCCAGCAGCTCTGGACTAGCGCTCAATGAGCAGTTCTTC.

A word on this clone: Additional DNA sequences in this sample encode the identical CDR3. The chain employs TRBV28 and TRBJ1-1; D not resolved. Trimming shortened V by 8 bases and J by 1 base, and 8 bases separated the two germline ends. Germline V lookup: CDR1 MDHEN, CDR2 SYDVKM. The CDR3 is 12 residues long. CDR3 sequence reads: CASRLGNTEAFF. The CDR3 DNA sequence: TGTGCCAGCCGGCTGGGGAACACTGAAGCTTTCTTT.

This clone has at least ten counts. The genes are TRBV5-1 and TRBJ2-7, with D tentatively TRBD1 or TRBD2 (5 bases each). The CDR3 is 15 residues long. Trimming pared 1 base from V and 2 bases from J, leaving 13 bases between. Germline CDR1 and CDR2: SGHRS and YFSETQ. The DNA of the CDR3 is TGCGCCAGCAGCTTGAATGCAGGGAGTCCCTACGAGCAGTACTTC. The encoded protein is CASSLNAGSPYEQYF.

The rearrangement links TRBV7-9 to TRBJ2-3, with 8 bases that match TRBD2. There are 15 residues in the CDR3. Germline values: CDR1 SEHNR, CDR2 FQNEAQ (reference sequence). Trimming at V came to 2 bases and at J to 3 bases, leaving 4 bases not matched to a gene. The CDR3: CASSLLAGSTDTQYF. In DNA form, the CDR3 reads TGTGCCAGCAGCTTACTAGCGGGCAGTACAGATACGCAGTATTTT.

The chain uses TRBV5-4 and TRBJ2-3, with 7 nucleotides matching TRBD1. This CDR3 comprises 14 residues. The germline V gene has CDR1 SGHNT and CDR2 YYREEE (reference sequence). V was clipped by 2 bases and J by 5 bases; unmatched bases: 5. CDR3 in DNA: TGTGCCAGCAGCTTACGACAGGGAAAAGATACGCAGTATTTT. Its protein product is CASSLRQGKDTQYF.

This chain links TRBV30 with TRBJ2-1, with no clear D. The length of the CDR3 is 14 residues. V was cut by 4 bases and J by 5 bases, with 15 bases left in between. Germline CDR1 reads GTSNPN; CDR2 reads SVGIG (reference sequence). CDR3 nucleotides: TGTGCCTGGACAATAACCAGGAATAACAATGAGCAGTTCTTC. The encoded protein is CAWTITRNNNEQFF.

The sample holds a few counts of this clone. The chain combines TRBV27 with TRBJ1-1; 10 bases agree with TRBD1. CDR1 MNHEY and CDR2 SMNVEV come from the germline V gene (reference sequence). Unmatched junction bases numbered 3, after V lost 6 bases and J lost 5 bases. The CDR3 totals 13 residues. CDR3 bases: TGTGCCAGCAGAAGGGACAGGGGAACTGAAGCTTTCTTT. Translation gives CASRRDRGTEAFF.

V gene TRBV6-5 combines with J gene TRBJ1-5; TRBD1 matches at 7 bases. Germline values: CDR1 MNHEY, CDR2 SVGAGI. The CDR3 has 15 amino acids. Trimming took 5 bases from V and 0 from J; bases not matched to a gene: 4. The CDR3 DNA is TGTGCCAGCAGTCTAGACAGGGATAGCAATCAGCCCCAGCATTTT. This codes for CASSLDRDSNQPQHF.

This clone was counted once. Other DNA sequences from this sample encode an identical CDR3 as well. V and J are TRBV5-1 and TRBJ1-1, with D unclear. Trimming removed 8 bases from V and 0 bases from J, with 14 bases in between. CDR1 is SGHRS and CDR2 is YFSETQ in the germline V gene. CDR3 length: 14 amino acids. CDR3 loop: CASSIGLMNTEAFF. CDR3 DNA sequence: TGCGCCAGTAGCATCGGACTGATGAACACTGAAGCTTTCTTT. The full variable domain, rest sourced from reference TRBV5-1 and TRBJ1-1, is KAGVTQTPRYLIKTRGQQVTLSCSPISGHRSVSWYQQTPGQGLQFLFEYFSETQRNKGNFPGRFSGRQFSNSRSEMNVSTLELGDSALYLCASSIGLMNTEAFFGQGTRLTVV.

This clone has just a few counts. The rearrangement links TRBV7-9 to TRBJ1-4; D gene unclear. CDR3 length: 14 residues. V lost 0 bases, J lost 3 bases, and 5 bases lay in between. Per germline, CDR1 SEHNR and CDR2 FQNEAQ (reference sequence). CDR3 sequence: CASSLAGANEKLFF. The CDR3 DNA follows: TGTGCCAGCAGCTTAGCCGGGGCTAATGAAAAACTGTTTTTT.